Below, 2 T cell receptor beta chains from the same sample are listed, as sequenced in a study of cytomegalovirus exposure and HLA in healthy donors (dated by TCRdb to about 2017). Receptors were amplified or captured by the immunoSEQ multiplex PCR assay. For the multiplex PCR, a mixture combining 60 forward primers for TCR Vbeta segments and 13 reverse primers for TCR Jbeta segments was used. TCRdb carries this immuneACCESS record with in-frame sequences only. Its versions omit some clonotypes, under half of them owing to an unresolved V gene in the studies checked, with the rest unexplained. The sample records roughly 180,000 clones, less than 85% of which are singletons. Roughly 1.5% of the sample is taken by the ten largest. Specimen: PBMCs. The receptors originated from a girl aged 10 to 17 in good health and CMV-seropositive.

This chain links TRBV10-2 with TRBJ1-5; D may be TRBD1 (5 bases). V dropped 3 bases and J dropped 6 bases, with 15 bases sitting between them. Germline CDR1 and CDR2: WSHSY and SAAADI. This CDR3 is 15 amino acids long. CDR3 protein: CASSDPQGTGQPQHF. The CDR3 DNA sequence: TGCGCCAGCAGTGACCCCCAGGGTACAGGTCAGCCCCAGCATTTT.

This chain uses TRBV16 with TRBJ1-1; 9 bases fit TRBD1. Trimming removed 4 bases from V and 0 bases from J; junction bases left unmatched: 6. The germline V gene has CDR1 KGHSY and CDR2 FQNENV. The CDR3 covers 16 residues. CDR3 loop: CASSPGGTGLNTEAFF. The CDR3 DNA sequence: TGTGCCAGCAGCCCTGGGGGGACAGGGTTGAACACTGAAGCTTTCTTT.